Below, 27 T cell receptor beta chains from the same sample are listed, as sequenced in a study of identical twins. From the 5' RACE reads, TCRdb called clonotypes with MiXCR, one entry per CDR3 protein. The table lists just under 650,000 distinct CDR3 sequences, roughly 6.6% of them singletons. These data also formed part of another study, on yellow fever vaccine responses in identical twins.

The sequencing sample was made of PBMCs. The receptors stem from a woman between 18 and 30 years old in good health.

In this sample, this clonotype turned up a few times. The chain joins TRBV29-1 to TRBJ2-1; D may be TRBD1 or TRBD2 (5 bases each). The CDR3 is 14 residues long. CDR1 is SQVTM, CDR2 ANQGSEA, per germline. V was pared by 6 bases and J by 2 bases, with 14 bases between. The CDR3 loop is CSVSGTYTYNEQFF. The CDR3 bases are TGCAGCGTCTCGGGGACCTATACCTACAATGAGCAGTTCTTC.

This clonotype was recorded many times. The rearrangement uses TRBV29-1 and TRBJ2-3, with D possibly TRBD1 on 6 matching bases. Trimming removed 0 bases at V and 1 base at J, with 14 bases between. The CDR3 runs 16 residues. Germline-derived CDR1 and CDR2 are SQVTM and ANQGSEA. The DNA of the CDR3 is TGCAGCGTTGAAGATCGGGCAGGGGCAGGCACAGATACGCAGTATTTT. Translating it yields CSVEDRAGAGTDTQYF.

The rearrangement joins TRBV7-8 to TRBJ2-7; 9 bases match TRBD2. The J segment lost 3 bases and the V segment lost 5 bases, leaving 11 bases of the junction unmatched. This CDR3 is built from 16 residues. Germline loops: CDR1 SGHVS, CDR2 FQNEAQ. CDR3 region: CASSPRSSGGNYEQYV. Written as DNA, the CDR3 is TGTGCCAGCAGCCCCAGGTCCAGCGGGGGGAACTACGAGCAGTACGTC.

This clonotype was seen repeatedly, ten times or more. The chain combines TRBV5-5 with TRBJ2-1; possible D gene TRBD2, 6 bases. V was pared by 0 bases and J by 2 bases, with 9 bases between. In germline, CDR1 is SGHKS, CDR2 YYEKEE (reference sequence). This CDR3 has 15 residues. The CDR3 spells CASSLVRGAYNEQFF. CDR3 nucleotide sequence: TGTGCCAGCAGCTTGGTGCGGGGCGCCTACAATGAGCAGTTCTTC.

The chain uses TRBV29-1 and TRBJ2-1, with TRBD2 matching over 9 bases. In germline, CDR1 is SQVTM, CDR2 ANQGSEA. The CDR3 sequence is 14 residues long. The V segment lost 3 bases and the J segment 5 bases; nucleotides outside the gene matches: 5. In nucleotides, the CDR3 is TGCAGCGTTGATCCGCGGGAGGGAGACAATGAGCAGTTCTTC. Its translation: CSVDPREGDNEQFF.

The chain is built from TRBV21-1 and TRBJ2-7; the DNA was not used to check the table's D call, TRBD2. TRBV21-1 is a listed pseudogene. The length of the CDR3 is 16 residues. This CDR3 is CASSKTSLAGSYEQYF. CDR3 DNA: TGTGCCAGCAGCAAAACATCCCTAGCGGGAAGCTACGAGCAGTACTTC.

This clonotype was found a few times. This rearrangement joins TRBV12-3 or TRBV12-4 to TRBJ2-2; 8 bases match TRBD1. V shed 5 bases, J shed 4 bases, and the junction held 9 bases outside the gene matches. This CDR3 spans 16 amino acids. The CDR3 spells CASSDRQGMGTGELFF. Here the CDR3 DNA reads TGTGCCAGCAGTGACCGACAGGGGATGGGCACCGGGGAGCTGTTTTTT.

In regard to this clonotype: The junction shows a germline mismatch at one end, possibly a read error. The chain combines TRBV5-6 with TRBJ2-1, with a weak D call TRBD1 (6 bases). Germline V gives CDR1 SGHDT, CDR2 YYEEEE. There are 16 residues in the CDR3. The CDR3, as DNA: TGTGCCATCAGCCCCGGTCCCGTGACAGGAAACAATGAGCAGTTCTTC. Translated, it gives CAISPGPVTGNNEQFF.

This clonotype was seen at least ten times. The CDR3 sequence is CASSPRTDYYEQYF. The CDR3 nucleotides are TGCGCCAGCAGCCCAAGGACAGATTACTACGAGCAGTACTTC. The chain couples TRBV4-1 to TRBJ2-7, with D tentatively TRBD1 (6 bases). The CDR3 length is 14 residues. Deletions cut 4 bases from V and 3 bases from J, with 13 bases between. From germline, CDR1 is MGHRA and CDR2 YSYEKL.

The V call is TRBV7-9, the J call TRBJ1-4; 7 bases are a match to TRBD1. Germline V lookup: CDR1 SEHNR, CDR2 FQNEAQ (reference sequence). V was pared by 5 bases and J by 4 bases, with 10 bases of the junction left unmatched. There are 16 residues in the CDR3. CDR3 sequence reads: CASSPDPGGINEKLFF. Written as DNA, the CDR3 is TGTGCCAGCAGCCCAGACCCAGGGGGGATTAATGAAAAACTGTTTTTT.

The gene calls are TRBV14 and TRBJ2-5; 7 nucleotides match TRBD2. The trim removed 2 bases at V and 2 bases at J, leaving 5 bases unmatched. Germline assignment: CDR1 SGHDN and CDR2 FVKESK. CDR3 length: 15 residues. The chain's CDR3 is CASSQRRRGQETQYF. The CDR3, as DNA: TGTGCCAGCAGCCAACGGCGGCGGGGGCAAGAGACCCAGTACTTC. The full variable domain, in which reference TRBV14 and TRBJ2-5 provide the parts outside the CDR3, is EAGVTQFPSHSVIEKGQTVTLRCDPISGHDNLYWYRRVMGKEIKFLLHFVKESKQDESGMPNNRFLAERTGGTYSTLKVQPAELEDSGVYFCASSQRRRGQETQYFGPGTRLLVL.

This clonotype was seen ten or more times. The chain recombines TRBV10-3 with TRBJ2-3, with 9 bases aligning to TRBD2. In germline, CDR1 is ENHRY, CDR2 SYGVKD. Unmatched junction bases numbered 5, after V lost 10 bases and J lost 3 bases. The CDR3 has 13 amino acids. The CDR3 coding sequence is TGTGCCACCGGACTAGCGACAACAGATACGCAGTATTTT. Its translation is CATGLATTDTQYF.

This clonotype was seen ten or more times. V gene TRBV4-1 combines with J gene TRBJ2-2, with TRBD1 matching 8 bases. The ends lost 2 bases at V and 7 bases at J; junction bases unmatched: 6. CDR1 MGHRA and CDR2 YSYEKL come from the germline V gene. This CDR3 region has 15 residues. The CDR3 DNA reads as TGCGCCAGCAGCCAACTAACAGGGGGGTACGGGGAGCTGTTTTTT. It is translated as CASSQLTGGYGELFF.

The sample holds a few counts of this clonotype. The chain uses TRBV4-1 and TRBJ2-6, with a weak D call TRBD2 (7 bases). The CDR3 extends over 18 amino acids. Trimming stripped 6 bases from V and 1 base from J, with 19 bases between. Germline-derived CDR1 and CDR2 are MGHRA and YSYEKL. The CDR3 nucleotides are TGCGCCAGCAGTCCTCTGGGGGGGCCAACTTCTGGGGCCAACGTCCTGACTTTC. The encoded protein is CASSPLGGPTSGANVLTF.

This clonotype has a handful of counts. The rearrangement joins TRBV6-5 to TRBJ1-4; D gene uncertain. The V gene's germline CDR1 is MNHEY and CDR2 SVGAGI. CDR3 length: 14 amino acids. Trimming left V 2 bases short and J 2 bases short, with 6 bases between. CDR3 sequence: CASSYLQTNEKLFF. The CDR3, as DNA: TGTGCCAGCAGTTACCTACAGACTAATGAAAAACTGTTTTTT.

This clonotype was seen a few times. The chain couples TRBV2 to TRBJ2-5; the match to TRBD2 covers 8 bases. Trimming removed 3 bases from V and 5 bases from J; junction bases left unmatched: 8. Germline V gene lookup returns CDR1 SNHLY and CDR2 FYNNEI. The CDR3 has 15 residues. CDR3 sequence reads: CASSEESGSVETQYF. The CDR3, as DNA: TGTGCCAGCAGTGAGGAGAGCGGGAGTGTGGAGACCCAGTACTTC.

There are many counts of this clonotype. The V call is TRBV5-5, the J call TRBJ2-3; TRBD2 aligns across 11 bases. Germline loops: CDR1 SGHKS, CDR2 YYEKEE (reference sequence). The CDR3 sequence is 17 residues long. Trimming removed 2 bases from V and 6 bases from J; junction bases left unmatched: 11. This chain's CDR3 is CASSLPASGRSVDTQYF. The CDR3 region has the DNA TGTGCCAGCAGCTTACCGGCTAGCGGGAGGTCGGTGGATACGCAGTATTTT.

The chain joins TRBV24-1 to TRBJ2-7, with no clear D. This CDR3 has 12 residues. Trimming pared 12 bases from V and 6 bases from J, leaving 17 bases between. CDR1 is KGHDR and CDR2 is SFDVKD in the germline V gene. DNA of the CDR3: TGTGCCTCCCAAGACGGGTACGGCGAGCAGTACTTC. Its translation is CASQDGYGEQYF.

This clonotype was recorded a few times. The chain couples TRBV25-1 to TRBJ2-2; D remains ambiguous. V lost 6 bases and J 1 base, leaving 9 bases between the germline ends. The CDR3 sequence is 14 residues long. Germline assignment: CDR1 MGHDK and CDR2 SYGVNS. The CDR3 reads CASRETLNTGELFF. CDR3 nucleotides: TGTGCCAGCAGAGAGACACTGAACACCGGGGAGCTGTTTTTT.

This chain uses TRBV9 with TRBJ2-5; 8 nucleotides match TRBD1. Germline lookup yields CDR1 SGDLS and CDR2 YYNGEE. V shed 0 bases, J shed 5 bases, and the junction held 6 bases outside the gene matches. The CDR3 contains 15 residues. Here the CDR3 reads CASSVAPGGGETQYF. In nucleotides, the CDR3 is TGTGCCAGCAGCGTAGCCCCAGGGGGCGGGGAGACCCAGTACTTC. The full variable domain, with the rest looked up from reference TRBV9 and TRBJ2-5, is DSGVTQTPKHLITATGQRVTLRCSPRSGDLSVYWYQQSLDQGLQFLIQYYNGEERAKGNILERFSAQQFPDLHSELNLSSLELGDSALYFCASSVAPGGGETQYFGPGTRLLVL.

This clonotype was seen more than once but under ten times. J is TRBJ2-5 and V is TRBV18; 8 bases line up with TRBD1. CDR1 KGHSH and CDR2 LQKENI come from the germline V gene. CDR3 length equals 14 residues. Trimming removed 8 bases from V and 2 bases from J; junction bases left unmatched: 7. CDR3 amino acids: CASTSGQVQETQYF. In DNA, the CDR3 is TGTGCCAGCACTTCGGGACAGGTTCAAGAGACCCAGTACTTC.

This chain uses TRBV14 with TRBJ1-1; D is uncertain. The CDR3 runs to 18 residues. V lost 5 bases and J lost 4, with 26 bases in between. Germline V gene lookup returns CDR1 SGHDN and CDR2 FVKESK. As DNA, the CDR3 is TGTGCCAGCAGCTTATACCTAACAACGGAGTGGGAGAGCACTGAAGCTTTCTTT. It encodes CASSLYLTTEWESTEAFF.

This rearrangement joins TRBV27 to TRBJ2-7; either TRBD1 or TRBD2 may fit D (6 bases each). This CDR3 is 14 amino acids long. Between the trimmed V and J ends, which lost 1 base and 7 bases, there was a span of 14 bases. Per the germline V gene, CDR1 is MNHEY and CDR2 is SMNVEV (reference sequence). The CDR3 here is CASSLYGGRWEQYF. The DNA of the CDR3 is TGTGCCAGCAGTTTATATGGGGGGCGCTGGGAGCAGTACTTC.

This clonotype was observed at least ten times. CDR3 DNA: TGTGCCATCAGTGAGACCGGACTAGCGGGAGGGATATACGAGCAGTACTTC. Amino acid sequence: CAISETGLAGGIYEQYF. This sequence joins TRBV10-3 and TRBJ2-7; 15 bases fit TRBD2. V shed 2 bases and J 4 bases; nucleotides not matched to a gene: 6. The germline CDR1 and CDR2 sequences are ENHRY and SYGVKD. This CDR3 contains 17 residues.

The V gene is TRBV1, the J gene TRBJ2-7; TRBD1, as called in the table, went unchecked against the DNA. TRBV1 is an annotated pseudogene. The CDR3 extends over 15 amino acids. The CDR3 region is CTSSQITGTDYEQYV. The CDR3 DNA follows: TGCACCAGCAGCCAAATAACCGGGACCGACTACGAGCAGTACGTC.

Concerning this clonotype: One base away lies a much larger clone, so this may be a sequencing read error. The chain has TRBV5-1 and TRBJ2-1, with TRBD2 identical over 9 bases. Per the germline V gene, CDR1 is SGHRS and CDR2 is YFSETQ. The CDR3 has 17 amino acids. CDR3 loop: CASRLAASGMLYNEQFF. The CDR3 DNA is TGCGCCAGCAGATTGGCGGCTAGCGGGATGCTCTACAATGAGCAGTTCTTC. The full variable domain, its missing parts supplied by reference TRBV5-1 and TRBJ2-1, is KAGVTQTPRYLIKTRGQQVTLSCSPISGHRSVSWYQQTPGQGLQFLFEYFSETQRNKGNFPGRFSGRQFSNSRSEMNVSTLELGDSALYLCASRLAASGMLYNEQFFGPGTRLTVL.

This rearrangement joins TRBV7-9 to TRBJ1-2; D call uncertain. The CDR3 has 14 residues. With 5 bases removed from V and 3 bases from J, the gap between germline ends came to 13 bases. CDR1 SEHNR and CDR2 FQNEAQ come from the germline V gene (reference sequence). The chain's CDR3 is CASSRAARYYGYTF. CDR3 nucleotide sequence: TGTGCCAGCAGCCGAGCTGCGCGATACTATGGCTACACCTTC.